This T cell receptor (beta chain) was sequenced for a study of blood T cells in healthy people across ages. The junction had 7 bases not matched to a gene; V was cut back by 4 bases and J by 7 bases. This CDR3 comprises 15 residues. Germline CDR1 is SGHNT and CDR2 is YENEEA. A sample-barcoded 5' primer and a J-beta primer mix were used in a second PCR of roughly 6 to 11 cycles. TCRdb re-analysed the 5' RACE reads in MiXCR, keeping a single row per CDR3 protein. The sample includes 450,000 to 700,000 distinct CDR3 sequences, 25% to 30% of them seen just once. This TCR was sampled from a woman between 65 and 79 years old in good health. The rearrangement links TRBV11-3 to TRBJ1-4; 9 bases are a match to TRBD1. Sequencing was carried out using blood. The CDR3 sequence: CASSSPGQGVEKLFF. The CDR3 DNA sequence: TGTGCCAGCAGCTCACCGGGACAGGGCGTTGAAAAACTGTTTTTT.